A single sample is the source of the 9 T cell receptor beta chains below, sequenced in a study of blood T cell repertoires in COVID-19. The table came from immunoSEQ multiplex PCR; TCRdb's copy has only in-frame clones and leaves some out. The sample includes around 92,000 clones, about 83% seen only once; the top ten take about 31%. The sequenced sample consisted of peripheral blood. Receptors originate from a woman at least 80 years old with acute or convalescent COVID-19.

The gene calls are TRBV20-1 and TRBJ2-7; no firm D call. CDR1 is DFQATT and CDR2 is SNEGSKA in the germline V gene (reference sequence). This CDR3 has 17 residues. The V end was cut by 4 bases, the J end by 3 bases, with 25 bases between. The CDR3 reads CSANDLRLSQRSYEQYF. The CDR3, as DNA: TGCAGTGCTAATGACCTCCGACTTTCCCAGCGCAGCTACGAGCAGTACTTC.

CDR3: CASSPLGNQGGDEQFF. In DNA form, the CDR3 reads TGTGCCAGCTCACCACTGGGGAACCAGGGCGGGGATGAGCAGTTCTTC. This rearrangement joins TRBV18 to TRBJ2-1; the D gene is possibly TRBD2 (6 bases). The CDR3 consists of 16 residues. V was pared by 1 base and J by 8 bases, with 18 bases between. Per germline, CDR1 KGHSH and CDR2 LQKENI.

DNA of the CDR3: TGTGCCACCCACCCCCTGGGACAGAACACAGATACGCAGTATTTT. Amino acid sequence: CATHPLGQNTDTQYF. This rearrangement joins TRBV19 to TRBJ2-3; 7 bases line up with TRBD1. V was pared by 10 bases and J by 2 bases, with 12 bases of the junction left unmatched. CDR1 is LNHDA and CDR2 is SQIVND in the germline V gene (reference sequence). The CDR3 consists of 15 residues.

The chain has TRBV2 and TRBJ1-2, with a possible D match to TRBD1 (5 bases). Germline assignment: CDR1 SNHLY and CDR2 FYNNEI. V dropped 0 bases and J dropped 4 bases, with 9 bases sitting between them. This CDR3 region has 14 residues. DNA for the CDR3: TGTGCCAGCAGTGAAGCTGACAGAACCTATGGCTACACCTTC. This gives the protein CASSEADRTYGYTF. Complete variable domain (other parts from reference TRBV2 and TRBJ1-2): EPEVTQTPSHQVTQMGQEVILRCVPISNHLYFYWYRQILGQKVEFLVSFYNNEISEKSEIFDDQFSVERPDGSNFTLKIRSTKLEDSAMYFCASSEADRTYGYTFGSGTRLTVV.

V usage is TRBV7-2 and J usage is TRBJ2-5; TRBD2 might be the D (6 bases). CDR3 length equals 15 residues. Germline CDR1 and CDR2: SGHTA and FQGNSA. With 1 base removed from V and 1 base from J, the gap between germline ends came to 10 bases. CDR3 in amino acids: CASSLGAGFQETQYF. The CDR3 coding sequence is TGTGCCAGCAGCTTAGGGGCGGGGTTCCAAGAGACCCAGTACTTC.

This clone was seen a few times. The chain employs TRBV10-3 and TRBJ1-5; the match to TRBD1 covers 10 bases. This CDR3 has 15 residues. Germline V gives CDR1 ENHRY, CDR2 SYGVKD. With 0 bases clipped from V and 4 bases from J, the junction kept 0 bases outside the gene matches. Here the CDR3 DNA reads TGTGCCATCAGTGAGTCGGGACAGGGGAATCAGCCCCAGCATTTT. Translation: CAISESGQGNQPQHF.

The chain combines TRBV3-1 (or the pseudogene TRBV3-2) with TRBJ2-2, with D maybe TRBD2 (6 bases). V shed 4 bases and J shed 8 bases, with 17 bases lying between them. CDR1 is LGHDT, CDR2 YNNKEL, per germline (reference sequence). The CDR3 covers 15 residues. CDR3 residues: CASSRNRGLGGELFF. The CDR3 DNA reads TGTGCCAGCAGCCGGAACCGGGGGTTAGGTGGGGAGCTGTTTTTT.

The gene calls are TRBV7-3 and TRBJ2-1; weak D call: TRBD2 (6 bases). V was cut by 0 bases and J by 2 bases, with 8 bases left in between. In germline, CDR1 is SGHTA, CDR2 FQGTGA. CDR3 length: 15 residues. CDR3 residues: CASSLTRTTYNEQFF. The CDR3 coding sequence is TGTGCCAGCAGCTTAACGCGGACTACCTACAATGAGCAGTTCTTC.

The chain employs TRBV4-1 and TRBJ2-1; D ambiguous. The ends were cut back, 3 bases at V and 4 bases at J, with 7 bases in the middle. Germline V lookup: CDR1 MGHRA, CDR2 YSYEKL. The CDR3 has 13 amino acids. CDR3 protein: CASSHLRYNEQFF. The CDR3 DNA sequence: TGCGCCAGCAGCCATCTACGGTACAATGAGCAGTTCTTC.